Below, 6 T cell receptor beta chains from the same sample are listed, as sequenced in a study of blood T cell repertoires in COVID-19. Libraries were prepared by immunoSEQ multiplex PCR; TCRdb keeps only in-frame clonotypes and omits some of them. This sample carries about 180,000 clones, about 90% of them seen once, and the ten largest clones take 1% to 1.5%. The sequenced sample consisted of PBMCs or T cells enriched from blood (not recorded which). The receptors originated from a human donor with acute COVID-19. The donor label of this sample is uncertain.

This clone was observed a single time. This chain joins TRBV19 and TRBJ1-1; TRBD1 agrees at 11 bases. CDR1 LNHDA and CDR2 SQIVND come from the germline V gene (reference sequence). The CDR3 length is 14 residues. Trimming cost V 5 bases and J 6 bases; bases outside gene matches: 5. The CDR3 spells CASSLGTGGPEAFF. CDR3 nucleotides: TGTGCCAGTAGTCTCGGGACAGGGGGTCCTGAAGCTTTCTTT.

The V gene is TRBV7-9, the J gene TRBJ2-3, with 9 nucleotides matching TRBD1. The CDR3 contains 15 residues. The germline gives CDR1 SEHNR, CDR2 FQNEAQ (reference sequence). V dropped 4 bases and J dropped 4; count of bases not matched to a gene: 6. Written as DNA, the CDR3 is TGTGCCAGCAGCTCGGACAGGGGAATGGCAGATACGCAGTATTTT. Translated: CASSSDRGMADTQYF.

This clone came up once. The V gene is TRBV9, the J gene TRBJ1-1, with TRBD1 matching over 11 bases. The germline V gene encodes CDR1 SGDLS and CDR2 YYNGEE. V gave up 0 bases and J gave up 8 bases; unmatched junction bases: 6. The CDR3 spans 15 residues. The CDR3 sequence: CASSVEDRGPKEAFF. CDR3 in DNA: TGTGCCAGCAGCGTAGAGGACAGGGGGCCTAAAGAAGCTTTCTTT.

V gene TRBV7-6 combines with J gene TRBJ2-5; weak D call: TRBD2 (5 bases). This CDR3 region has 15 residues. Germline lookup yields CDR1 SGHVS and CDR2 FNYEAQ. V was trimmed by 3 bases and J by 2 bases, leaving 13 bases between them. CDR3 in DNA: TGTGCCAGCAGCTTCGGACGTCCGGGGCAAGAGACCCAGTACTTC. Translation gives CASSFGRPGQETQYF.

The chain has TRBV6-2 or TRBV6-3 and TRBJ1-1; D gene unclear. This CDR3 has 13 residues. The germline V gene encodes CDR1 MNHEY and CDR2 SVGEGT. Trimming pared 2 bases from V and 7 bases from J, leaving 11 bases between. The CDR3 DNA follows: TGTGCCAGCAGTTACGAGTACTCCCATGAAGCTTTCTTT. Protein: CASSYEYSHEAFF.

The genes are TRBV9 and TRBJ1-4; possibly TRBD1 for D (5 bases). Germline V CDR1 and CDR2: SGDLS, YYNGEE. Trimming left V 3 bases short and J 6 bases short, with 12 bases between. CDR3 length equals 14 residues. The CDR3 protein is CASSGRGVHEKLFF. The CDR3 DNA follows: TGTGCCAGCAGCGGCCGGGGGGTACATGAAAAACTGTTTTTT.